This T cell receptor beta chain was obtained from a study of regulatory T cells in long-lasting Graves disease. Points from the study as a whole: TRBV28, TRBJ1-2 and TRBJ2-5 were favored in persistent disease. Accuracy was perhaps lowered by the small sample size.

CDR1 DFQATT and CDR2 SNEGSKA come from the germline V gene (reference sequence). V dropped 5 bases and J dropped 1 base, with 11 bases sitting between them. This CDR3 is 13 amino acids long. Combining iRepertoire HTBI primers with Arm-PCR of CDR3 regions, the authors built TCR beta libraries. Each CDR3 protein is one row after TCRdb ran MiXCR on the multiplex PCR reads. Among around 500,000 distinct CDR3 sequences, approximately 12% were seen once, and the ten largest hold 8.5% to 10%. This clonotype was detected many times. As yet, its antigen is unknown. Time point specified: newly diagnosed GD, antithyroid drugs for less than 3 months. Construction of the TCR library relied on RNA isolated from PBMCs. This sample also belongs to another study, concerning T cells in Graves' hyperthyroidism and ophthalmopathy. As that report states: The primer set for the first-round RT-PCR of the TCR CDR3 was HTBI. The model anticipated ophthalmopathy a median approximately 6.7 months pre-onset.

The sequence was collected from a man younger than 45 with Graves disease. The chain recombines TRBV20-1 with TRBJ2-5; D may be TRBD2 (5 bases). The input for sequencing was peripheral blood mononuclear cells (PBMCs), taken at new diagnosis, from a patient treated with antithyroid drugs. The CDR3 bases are TGCAGTGCTCCGTCCAGCGGCCAAGAGACCCAGTACTTC. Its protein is CSAPSSGQETQYF.